Each of the 6 T cell receptor beta chains below was sequenced from the same sample in a study of beta chain features in type 1 diabetes. Expressed TCRB transcripts were sequenced because the entire RNA isolate underwent reverse transcription. TCRdb keeps only in-frame clones here, not all; method: immunoSEQ multiplex PCR. The sample consists of 120,000 to 150,000 clones, nearly 50% of them appearing once. Source material: Tregs from blood. The receptor source for this set is a man aged 18 to 30 in good health.

The V call is TRBV7-3, the J call TRBJ2-3; perhaps TRBD1 as D (6 bases). Trimming shortened V by 5 bases and J by 2 bases, and 11 bases separated the two germline ends. The V gene's germline CDR1 is SGHTA and CDR2 FQGTGA. This CDR3 has 14 residues. The CDR3, as DNA: TGTGCCAGCAGCCCCCGGACAGTCACAGATACGCAGTATTTT. Translation: CASSPRTVTDTQYF.

CDR3 sequence: CASSLEGGPYQPQHF. DNA of the CDR3: TGCGCCAGCAGCTTGGAGGGGGGGCCCTACCAGCCCCAGCATTTT. The chain couples TRBV5-1 to TRBJ1-5, with D possibly matching TRBD1 (6 bases). Germline values: CDR1 SGHRS, CDR2 YFSETQ. Trimming shortened V by 0 bases and J by 7 bases, and 14 bases separated the two germline ends. The CDR3 contains 15 residues.

This clone was seen only a few times. The chain recombines TRBV7-2 with TRBJ2-5, with D tentatively TRBD1 (5 bases). This CDR3 spans 14 amino acids. V gave up 5 bases and J gave up 2 bases, with 12 bases separating them. The V gene's germline CDR1 is SGHTA and CDR2 FQGNSA. Here the CDR3 DNA reads TGTGCCAGCAGCCCCTCAGGGCCGCAAGAGACCCAGTACTTC. It translates to CASSPSGPQETQYF.

J is TRBJ1-5 and V is TRBV30, with D perhaps TRBD1 (6 bases). The CDR3 runs 13 residues. Germline V gene sequence: CDR1 GTSNPN, CDR2 SVGIG (reference sequence). V gave up 4 bases and J gave up 4 bases, with 11 bases separating them. The CDR3 loop reads CAWMQGWNQPQHF. The DNA for the CDR3 is TGTGCCTGGATGCAGGGGTGGAATCAGCCCCAGCATTTT.

This chain's CDR3 is CASSPRGREFGSPLHF. Written as DNA, the CDR3 is TGTGCCAGCAGTCCTAGGGGGCGCGAGTTCGGTTCACCCCTCCACTTT. The chain recombines TRBV27 with TRBJ1-6; TRBD1 matches at 7 bases. Germline-derived CDR1 and CDR2 are MNHEY and SMNVEV (reference sequence). J gave up 9 bases and V 5 bases, and 13 bases lay outside the gene matches. The CDR3 runs 16 residues.

In this sample, this clone turned up a few times. The chain combines TRBV7-3 with TRBJ2-3; 7 bases fit TRBD1. With 5 bases clipped from V and 6 bases from J, the junction kept 2 bases outside the gene matches. Germline V lookup: CDR1 SGHTA, CDR2 FQGTGA. This CDR3 spans 12 amino acids. In DNA form, the CDR3 reads TGTGCCAGCAGCCCCAGGGGGGATACGCAGTATTTT. Protein product: CASSPRGDTQYF.